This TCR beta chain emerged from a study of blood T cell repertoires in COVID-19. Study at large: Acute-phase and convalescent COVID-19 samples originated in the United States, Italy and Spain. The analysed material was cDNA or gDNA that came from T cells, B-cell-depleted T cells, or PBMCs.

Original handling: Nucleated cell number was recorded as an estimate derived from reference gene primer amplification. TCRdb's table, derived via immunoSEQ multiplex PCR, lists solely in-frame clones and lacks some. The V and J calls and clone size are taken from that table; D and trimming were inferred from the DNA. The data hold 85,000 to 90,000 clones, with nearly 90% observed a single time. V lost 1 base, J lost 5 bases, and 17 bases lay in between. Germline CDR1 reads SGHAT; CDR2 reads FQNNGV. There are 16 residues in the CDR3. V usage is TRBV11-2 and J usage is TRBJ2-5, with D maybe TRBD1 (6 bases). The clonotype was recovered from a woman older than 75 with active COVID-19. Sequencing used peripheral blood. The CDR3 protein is CASSLVGPSRGETQYF. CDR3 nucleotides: TGTGCCAGCAGCTTAGTCGGCCCCTCAAGGGGGGAGACCCAGTACTTC.